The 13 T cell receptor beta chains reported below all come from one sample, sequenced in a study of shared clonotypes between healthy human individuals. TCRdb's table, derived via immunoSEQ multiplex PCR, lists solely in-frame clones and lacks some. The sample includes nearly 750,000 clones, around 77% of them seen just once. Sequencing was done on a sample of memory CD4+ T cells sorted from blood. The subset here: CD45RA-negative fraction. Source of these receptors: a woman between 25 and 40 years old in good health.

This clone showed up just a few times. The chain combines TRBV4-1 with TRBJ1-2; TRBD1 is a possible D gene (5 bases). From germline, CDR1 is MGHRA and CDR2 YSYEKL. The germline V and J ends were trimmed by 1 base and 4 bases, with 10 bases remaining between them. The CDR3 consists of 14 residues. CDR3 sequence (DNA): TGCGCCAGCAGCCAAGGGGGGATTGGCTATGGCTACACCTTC. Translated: CASSQGGIGYGYTF.

This CDR3 is CASSLMHAQETQYF. Here the CDR3 DNA reads TGTGCCAGCAGTTTAATGCATGCCCAAGAGACCCAGTACTTC. This chain joins TRBV27 and TRBJ2-5, with D unresolved. This CDR3 has 14 residues. V shed 2 bases and J shed 1 base, with 8 bases lying between them. Germline loops: CDR1 MNHEY, CDR2 SMNVEV (reference sequence).

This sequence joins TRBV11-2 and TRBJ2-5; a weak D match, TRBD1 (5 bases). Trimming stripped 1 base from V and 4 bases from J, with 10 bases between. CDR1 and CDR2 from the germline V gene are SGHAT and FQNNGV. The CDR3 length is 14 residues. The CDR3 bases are TGTGCCAGCAGCTTAGTACGGCAGGGAGAGACCCAGTACTTC. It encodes CASSLVRQGETQYF.

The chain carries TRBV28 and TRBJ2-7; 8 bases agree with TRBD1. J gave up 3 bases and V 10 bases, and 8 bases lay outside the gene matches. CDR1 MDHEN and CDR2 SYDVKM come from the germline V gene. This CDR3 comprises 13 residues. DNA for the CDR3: TGTGCCACCATGTCGGGACAGGACTACGAGCAGTACTTC. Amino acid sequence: CATMSGQDYEQYF.

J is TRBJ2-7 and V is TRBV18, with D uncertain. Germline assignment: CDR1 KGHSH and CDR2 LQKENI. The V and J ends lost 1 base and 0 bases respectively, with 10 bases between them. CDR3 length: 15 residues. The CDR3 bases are TGTGCCAGCTCACCACGACGCACGAGCTCCTACGAGCAGTACTTC. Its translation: CASSPRRTSSYEQYF.

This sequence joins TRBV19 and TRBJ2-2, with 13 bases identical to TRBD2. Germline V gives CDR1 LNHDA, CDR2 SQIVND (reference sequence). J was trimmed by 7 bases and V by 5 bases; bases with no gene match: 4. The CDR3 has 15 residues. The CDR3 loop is CASSRRTSGSGELFF. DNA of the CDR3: TGTGCCAGTAGTCGAAGGACTAGCGGGAGCGGGGAGCTGTTTTTT.

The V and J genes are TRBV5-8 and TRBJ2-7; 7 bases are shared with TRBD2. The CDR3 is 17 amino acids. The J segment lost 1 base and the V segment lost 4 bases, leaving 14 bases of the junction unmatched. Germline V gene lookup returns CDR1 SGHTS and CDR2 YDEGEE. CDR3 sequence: CASSPWSGGGRSYEQYF. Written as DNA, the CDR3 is TGTGCCAGCAGCCCCTGGTCCGGGGGAGGGAGGTCCTACGAGCAGTACTTC.

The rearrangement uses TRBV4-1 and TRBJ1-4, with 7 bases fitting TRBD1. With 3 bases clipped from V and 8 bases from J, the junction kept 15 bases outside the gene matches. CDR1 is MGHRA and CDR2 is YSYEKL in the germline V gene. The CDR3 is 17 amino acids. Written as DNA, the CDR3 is TGCGCCAGCAGCCACCTAGGCCGACAGGGAGAGGGGGAAAAACTGTTTTTT. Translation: CASSHLGRQGEGEKLFF.

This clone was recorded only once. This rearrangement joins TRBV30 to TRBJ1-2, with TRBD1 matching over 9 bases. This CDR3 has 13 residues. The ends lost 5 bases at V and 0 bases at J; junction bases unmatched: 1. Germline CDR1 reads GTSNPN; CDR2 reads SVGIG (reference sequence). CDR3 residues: CAWGDRANYGYTF. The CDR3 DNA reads TGTGCCTGGGGGGACAGGGCTAACTATGGCTACACCTTC.

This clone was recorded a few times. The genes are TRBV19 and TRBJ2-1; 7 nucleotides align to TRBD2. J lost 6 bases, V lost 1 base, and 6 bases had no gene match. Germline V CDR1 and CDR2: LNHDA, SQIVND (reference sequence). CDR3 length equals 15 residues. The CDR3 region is CASSIVAGVGNEQFF. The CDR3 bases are TGTGCCAGTAGTATAGTGGCGGGAGTAGGCAATGAGCAGTTCTTC.

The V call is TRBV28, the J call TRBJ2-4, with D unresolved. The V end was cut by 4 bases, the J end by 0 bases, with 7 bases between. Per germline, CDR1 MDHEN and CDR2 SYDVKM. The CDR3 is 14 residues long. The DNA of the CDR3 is TGTGCCAGCAGTTGGAATATAGCCAAAAACATTCAGTACTTC. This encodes CASSWNIAKNIQYF.

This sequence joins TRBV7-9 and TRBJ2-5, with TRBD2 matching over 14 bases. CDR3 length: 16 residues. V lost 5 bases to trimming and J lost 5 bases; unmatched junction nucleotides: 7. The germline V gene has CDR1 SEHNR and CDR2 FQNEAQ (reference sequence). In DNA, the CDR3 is TGTGCCAGCAGCCCGCGACTAGCGGGAGGGCCGGAGACCCAGTACTTC. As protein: CASSPRLAGGPETQYF.

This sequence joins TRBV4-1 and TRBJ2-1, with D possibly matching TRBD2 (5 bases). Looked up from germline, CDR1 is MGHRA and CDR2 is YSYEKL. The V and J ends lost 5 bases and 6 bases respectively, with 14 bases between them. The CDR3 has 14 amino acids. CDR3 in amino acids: CASSDPTRTNEQFF. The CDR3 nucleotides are TGCGCCAGCAGCGACCCAACTAGAACCAATGAGCAGTTCTTC.